The rows below give T cell receptor beta chains drawn from one sample of a study of CD8+ T cells in alopecia areata. TCRdb's copy holds only in-frame clones and misses some; the assay was immunoSEQ multiplex PCR. The data contain 150,000 or so clones, around 47% of them singletons. The sample was CD4+ T cells sorted from blood. These receptors all stem from a human donor with alopecia areata. CDR3s include the opening cysteine and the closing phenylalanine or tryptophan. The D gene is left open where the match is weak. Part of the rows lack a size; the others show once, few, many or a class for expanded clones.

d_gene	abundance	v_gene	j_gene	CDR3aa	CDR3nt
TRBD2	few	TRBV9	TRBJ2-5	CASSVGALAAWEETQYF	TGTGCCAGCAGCGTAGGGGCACTAGCGGCCTGGGAAGAGACCCAGTACTTC
NA	NA	TRBV20-1	TRBJ2-1	CSARGGQQFF	TGCAGTGCCAGGGGGGGTCAGCAGTTCTTC
NA	NA	TRBV5-1	TRBJ1-1	CASTDGMNTEAFF	TGCGCCAGCACCGATGGGATGAACACTGAAGCTTTCTTT
NA	NA	TRBV7-3	TRBJ1-2	CASVEMLGSGGYTF	TGTGCCAGCGTAGAGATGTTGGGGTCAGGCGGCTACACCTTC
NA	NA	TRBV30	TRBJ1-2	CAWSTGGVQGANYGYTF	TGTGCCTGGAGTACGGGTGGTGTTCAGGGCGCTAACTATGGCTACACCTTC
NA	NA	TRBV5-1	TRBJ2-5	CASSFSSAQETQYF	TGCGCCAGCAGCTTTTCGTCAGCGCAAGAGACCCAGTACTTC
NA	NA	TRBV27	TRBJ2-7	CASSPTGQVYEQYF	TGTGCCAGCAGTCCCACCGGACAAGTCTACGAGCAGTACTTC
NA	NA	TRBV20-1	TRBJ2-2	CSAGYTGELFF	TGCAGTGCTGGTTACACCGGGGAGCTGTTTTTT
TRBD2	NA	TRBV27	TRBJ2-3	CASSLTGRAADTQYF	TGTGCCAGCAGTTTAACCGGGAGGGCCGCAGATACGCAGTATTTT
NA	NA	TRBV29-1	TRBJ2-3	CSGRGSRGSTDTQYF	TGCAGCGGACGGGGTTCTCGTGGTAGCACAGATACGCAGTATTTT
NA	NA	TRBV5-1	TRBJ2-7	CASSGHLSYEQYF	TGCGCCAGCAGTGGTCACCTATCCTACGAGCAGTACTTC
TRBD2	few	TRBV5-1	TRBJ2-1	CASSASLAGGVNEQFF	TGCGCCAGCAGCGCTTCTCTAGCGGGAGGAGTCAATGAGCAGTTCTTC
TRBD1	NA	TRBV29-1	TRBJ2-7	CSVPGQNYEQYF	TGCAGCGTGCCGGGACAGAACTACGAGCAGTACTTC
TRBD2	few	TRBV4-1	TRBJ2-7	CASSQSGNSYEQYF	TGCGCCAGCAGCCAGAGCGGGAACTCCTACGAGCAGTACTTC
TRBD1	NA	TRBV27	TRBJ1-1	CASTGTGGVEAFF	TGTGCCAGCACCGGGACAGGGGGCGTTGAAGCCTTCTTT
NA	few	TRBV7-6	TRBJ2-1	CASSPVAISYNEQFF	TGTGCCAGCAGCCCCGTAGCGATTTCCTACAATGAGCAGTTCTTC
TRBD1	few	TRBV18	TRBJ2-5	CASSPGQRQETQYF	TGTGCCAGCTCACCGGGACAGAGGCAAGAGACCCAGTACTTC
NA	NA	TRBV5-5	TRBJ2-5	CASSLEWGSTQYF	TGTGCCAGCAGCTTGGAGTGGGGGAGCACCCAGTACTTC
NA	NA	TRBV5-1	TRBJ1-1	CASSLYPRSPNTEAFF	TGCGCCAGCAGCTTGTATCCGCGTTCCCCTAACACTGAAGCTTTCTTT
NA	few	TRBV29-1	TRBJ2-5	CSVVQGLQTQYF	TGCAGCGTAGTCCAGGGGCTTCAGACCCAGTACTTC
TRBD2	NA	TRBV27	TRBJ2-1	CASSPRRLAGGSSYNEQFF	TGTGCCAGCAGTCCCAGGAGACTAGCGGGGGGAAGCTCCTACAATGAGCAGTTCTTC
TRBD1	NA	TRBV7-2	TRBJ2-5	CASSLTGAQETQYF	TGTGCCAGCAGTTTGACAGGGGCACAAGAGACCCAGTACTTC
NA	few	TRBV5-4	TRBJ2-2	CASSPGPLLNTGELFF	TGTGCCAGCAGCCCGGGCCCCCTGCTGAACACCGGGGAGCTGTTTTTT
NA	NA	TRBV2	TRBJ2-7	CASSLRKISYEQYF	TGTGCCAGCAGCCTCAGGAAGATCTCCTACGAGCAGTACTTC
TRBD1	NA	TRBV7-3	TRBJ2-2	CASRRTGNGGELFF	TGTGCCAGCAGGAGGACAGGGAATGGCGGGGAGCTGTTTTTT
NA	NA	TRBV6-1	TRBJ2-3	CASNILSSLDTQYF	TGTGCCAGCAATATCCTAAGCTCTTTAGATACGCAGTATTTT
NA	NA	TRBV9	TRBJ1-5	CASSPTTANQPQHF	TGTGCCAGCAGCCCAACTACGGCCAATCAGCCCCAGCATTTT
NA	few	TRBV9	TRBJ1-6	CASSVANSPDTLHF	TGTGCCAGCAGCGTAGCTAACAGCCCCGATACCCTCCACTTT